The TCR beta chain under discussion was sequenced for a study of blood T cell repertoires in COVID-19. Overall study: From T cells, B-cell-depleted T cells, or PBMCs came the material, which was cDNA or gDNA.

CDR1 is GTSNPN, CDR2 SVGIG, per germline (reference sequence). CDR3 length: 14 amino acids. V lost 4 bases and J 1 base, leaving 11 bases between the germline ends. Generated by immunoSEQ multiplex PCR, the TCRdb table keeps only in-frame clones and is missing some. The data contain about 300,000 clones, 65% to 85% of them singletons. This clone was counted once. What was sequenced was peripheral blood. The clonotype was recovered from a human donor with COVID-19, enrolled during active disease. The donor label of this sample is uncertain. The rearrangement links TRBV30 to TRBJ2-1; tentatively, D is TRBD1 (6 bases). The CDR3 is CAWNDRSSYNEQFF. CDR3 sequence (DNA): TGTGCCTGGAACGACAGGTCATCCTACAATGAGCAGTTCTTC.